This T cell receptor (beta chain) was obtained from a study of blood T cell repertoires in COVID-19 (dated by TCRdb to the early 2020s). The study in broad terms: The collaborator samples originated in the United States, Italy and Spain and spanned the acute and convalescent phases of COVID-19. The material from the prospective study consisted of cDNA or gDNA derived from T cells, B-cell-depleted T cells, or PBMCs. Deeply sampled blood TCRbeta repertoires from subjects exposed to, actively infected with, or recovered from COVID-19 were included in the dataset. A freely available public database, intended as a resource for researchers studying the immune response to SARS-CoV-2, is where the repertoires were released. Samples were obtained from the ongoing ImmuneRACE study (first 160 participants) and from over 1,000 subjects provided by 6 global collaborators. Sample metadata almost always included a de-identified subject ID, COVID-19 status, age in years and sex. Where available, HLA class I and class II types were taken from metadata supplied by the sample provider and were not determined by assay-based typing.

As to this clone: The antigen it recognizes is unknown. The record has no base qualities; no much larger clone is one base away.

Collaborating institutions collected whole blood in K2EDTA tubes following their own protocols. For TCRbeta analysis, collaborators shipped samples in one of three forms: frozen whole blood, isolated PBMCs, or DNA extracted from either of those sample types. TCRbeta CDR3 regions were amplified from genomic DNA by means of the immunoSEQ Assay, a bias-controlled multiplex PCR. The authors' pipeline ran thus. The number of nucleated cells in each sample was estimated by amplification of reference gene primers within the assay. Sequence reads were collapsed and filtered to measure the absolute abundance of every unique TCRbeta CDR3 rearrangement. For each sample, productive Simpson clonality was calculated by taking the square root of Simpson's diversity index across productive rearrangements. TCRdb mirrors the immuneACCESS table, restricted to in-frame sequences. Some clones are absent from its copies; in checked studies, under half trace to an unresolved V gene, and the reason for the others is unknown. V, J and clone size were drawn from that table, and D and trimming were deduced from the DNA. The sample table shows hundreds of thousands of clones, and approximately 81% are seen once. The biggest ten clones account for 3.5% to 4% of the sample.

Here is what the overall study found, with its caveats: The amount of clinical and demographic metadata varied by source and participant and was provided uncurated.

The sequence was obtained from an elderly woman with acute or convalescent COVID-19. The sample taken for sequencing was peripheral blood.

The CDR3 reads as follows: CASTPDSSYEQYF. The DNA is TGTGCCAGCACCCCGGACAGCTCCTACGAGCAGTACTTC. In this chain, TRBV6-2 or TRBV6-3 is recombined with TRBJ2-7; the D segment could be TRBD1, given 6 matching bases. Per the germline V gene, MNHEY is the CDR1 and SVGEGT is the CDR2. The CDR3, from cysteine to phenylalanine, totals 13 residues. Only CDR3 DNA remains: 39 bases, in frame from the first base. V was cut back by 7 bases and J by 0 bases, leaving a gap of 10 bases between them.